The sequence of this TCR beta chain was determined in a study of T cell responses to AZD1222 COVID-19 vaccine. About this clone: The antigen is undetermined.

This CDR3 comprises 14 residues. V dropped 1 base and J dropped 6 bases, with 12 bases sitting between them. The V gene's germline CDR1 is SGHVS and CDR2 FQNEAQ. Study-wide results and caveats: Spike-specific TCRs gained breadth and depth after people received two AZD1222 doses.

Libraries were prepared by immunoSEQ multiplex PCR; TCRdb keeps only in-frame clonotypes and omits some of them. In the table there are some 110,000 clones, roughly 92% of which are singletons. The chain combines TRBV7-8 with TRBJ1-2, with a weak D call TRBD1 (6 bases). This clonotype originated in an adult who received the AZD1222 COVID-19 vaccine. The source was peripheral blood, collected 28 days after the second AZD1222 dose. The CDR3 loop reads CASSLDYNRDGYTF. The CDR3, as DNA: TGTGCCAGCAGCTTAGACTATAACAGGGATGGCTACACCTTC.